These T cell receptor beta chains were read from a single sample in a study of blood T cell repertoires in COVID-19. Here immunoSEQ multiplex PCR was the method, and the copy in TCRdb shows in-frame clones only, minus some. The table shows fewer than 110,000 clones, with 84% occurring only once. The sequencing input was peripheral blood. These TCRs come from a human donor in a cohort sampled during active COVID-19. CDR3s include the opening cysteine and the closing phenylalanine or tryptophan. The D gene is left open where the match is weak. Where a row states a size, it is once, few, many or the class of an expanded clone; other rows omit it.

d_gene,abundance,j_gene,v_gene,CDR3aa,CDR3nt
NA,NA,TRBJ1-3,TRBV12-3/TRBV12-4,CASRRTAGNTIYF,TGTGCCAGCAGGCGGACAGCTGGAAACACCATATATTTT
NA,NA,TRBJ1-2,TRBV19,CASGTLGGNGYTF,TGTGCCAGCGGTACCCTCGGGGGAAATGGCTACACCTTC
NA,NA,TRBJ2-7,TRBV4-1,CASSQVLGTYEQYF,TGCGCCAGCAGCCAAGTCCTCGGTACCTACGAGCAGTACTTC
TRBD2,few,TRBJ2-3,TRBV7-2,CASSREAGRGLTGTQYF,TGTGCCAGCAGCCGGGAGGCGGGGCGGGGACTAACGGGTACGCAGTATTTT
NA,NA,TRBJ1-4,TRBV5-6,CASSLQGGLGKLFF,TGTGCCAGCAGCCTACAGGGAGGGTTGGGAAAACTGTTTTTT
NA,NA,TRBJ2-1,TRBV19,CASSQDSLSNEQFF,TGTGCCAGTAGTCAAGACTCCCTTAGCAATGAGCAGTTCTTC
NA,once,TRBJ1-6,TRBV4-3,CASSQAGIVSPLHF,TGCGCCAGCAGCCAAGCAGGGATAGTGTCACCCCTCCACTTT
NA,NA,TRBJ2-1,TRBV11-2,CASSFLWGGASDEQFF,TGTGCCAGCAGCTTCCTCTGGGGGGGCGCGAGCGATGAGCAGTTCTTC
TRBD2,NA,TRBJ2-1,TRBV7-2,CASSPRLAEGNEQFF,TGTGCCAGCAGCCCCCGACTAGCGGAGGGCAATGAGCAGTTCTTC
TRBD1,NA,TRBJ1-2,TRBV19,CASSNDQDRGRGYTF,TGTGCCAGCAGTAACGACCAGGACAGGGGGCGCGGCTACACCTTC
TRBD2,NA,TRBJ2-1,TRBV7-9,CASSTPGASGKRGEQFF,TGTGCCAGCAGCACTCCTGGGGCTAGCGGGAAAAGGGGTGAGCAGTTCTTC
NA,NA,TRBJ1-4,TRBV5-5,CASSLGLASGEKLFF,TGTGCCAGCAGCTTGGGGTTAGCATCGGGGGAAAAACTGTTTTTT
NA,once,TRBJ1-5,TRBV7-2,CASSLVGLGHRGQPQHF,TGTGCCAGCAGCTTAGTAGGATTAGGTCATCGCGGTCAGCCCCAGCATTTT
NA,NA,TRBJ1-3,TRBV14,CASSQASGLLFSGNTIYF,TGTGCCAGCAGCCAAGCCTCAGGTCTCCTCTTCTCTGGAAACACCATATATTTT
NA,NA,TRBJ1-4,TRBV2,CASRSGVSNEKLFF,TGTGCCAGCCGTTCAGGGGTGTCTAATGAAAAACTGTTTTTT
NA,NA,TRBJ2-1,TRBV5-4,CASSLETRGGSEQFF,TGTGCCAGCAGCTTGGAGACGAGGGGGGGGAGCGAGCAGTTCTTC
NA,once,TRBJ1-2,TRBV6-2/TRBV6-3,CASSYPPRGHGYTF,TGTGCCAGCAGTTACCCCCCCAGGGGCCATGGCTACACCTTC
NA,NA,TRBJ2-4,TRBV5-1,CASSLALGQGGNIQYF,TGCGCCAGCAGCTTGGCCCTTGGGCAGGGAGGAAACATTCAGTACTTC
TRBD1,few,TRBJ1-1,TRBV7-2,CASSQTGGQRRAFF,TGTGCCAGCAGCCAGACAGGGGGGCAAAGGAGAGCTTTCTTT
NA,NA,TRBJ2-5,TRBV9,CASSVDQGRQETQYF,TGTGCCAGCAGCGTAGATCAGGGGAGACAAGAGACCCAGTACTTC
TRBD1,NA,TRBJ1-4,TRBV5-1,CASSAGQGGSNEKLFF,TGCGCCAGCAGCGCGGGACAGGGCGGGAGTAATGAAAAACTGTTTTTT
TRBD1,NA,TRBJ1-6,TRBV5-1,CASSLSPRQGSDYNSPLHF,TGCGCCAGCAGCTTGTCCCCCCGACAGGGGTCTGATTATAATTCACCCCTCCACTTT
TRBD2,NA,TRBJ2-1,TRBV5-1,CASTSTSGLYNEQFF,TGCGCCAGCACCTCAACTAGCGGTCTCTACAATGAGCAGTTCTTC
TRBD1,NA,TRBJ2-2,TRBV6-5,CASRQTGTGELFF,TGTGCCAGCAGGCAGACAGGGACCGGGGAGCTGTTTTTT
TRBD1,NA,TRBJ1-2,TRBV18,CASSPRDRAYGYTF,TGTGCCAGCTCACCTCGGGACAGGGCCTATGGCTACACCTTC
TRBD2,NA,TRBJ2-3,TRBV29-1,CSVQAGTSGRTDTQYF,TGCAGCGTCCAAGCCGGGACTAGCGGGAGGACAGATACGCAGTATTTT
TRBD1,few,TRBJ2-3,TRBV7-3,CASSTGTGTDTQYF,TGTGCCAGCAGCACCGGGACAGGCACAGATACGCAGTATTTT
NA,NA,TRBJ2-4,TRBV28,CASSSVTGINIQYF,TGTGCCAGCAGTTCCGTGACAGGAATAAACATTCAGTACTTC
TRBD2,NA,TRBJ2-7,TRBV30,CAWSAPGEGPYEQYF,TGTGCCTGGAGCGCGCCGGGGGAGGGCCCCTACGAGCAGTACTTC
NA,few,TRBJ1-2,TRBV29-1,CSVEGPGYTF,TGCAGCGTGGAGGGACCTGGCTACACCTTC
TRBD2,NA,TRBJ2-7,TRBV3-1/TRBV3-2,CASRSSGGTYEQYF,TGTGCCAGCAGATCTAGCGGGGGGACCTACGAGCAGTACTTC
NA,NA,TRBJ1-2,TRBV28,CASSTGTYGYTF,TGTGCCAGCAGTACAGGGACCTATGGCTACACCTTC
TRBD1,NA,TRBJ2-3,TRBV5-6,CASSPGTGGTDTQYF,TGTGCCAGCAGCCCCGGGACAGGGGGCACAGATACGCAGTATTTT
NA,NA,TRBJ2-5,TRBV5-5,CASSLSVSEETQYF,TGTGCCAGCAGCTTGAGTGTATCGGAAGAGACCCAGTACTTC
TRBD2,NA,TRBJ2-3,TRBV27,CASSPGAGGIDTQYF,TGTGCCAGCAGTCCCGGAGCGGGAGGAATAGATACGCAGTATTTT
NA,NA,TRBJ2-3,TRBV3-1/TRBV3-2,CASSQGTSTDTQYF,TGTGCCAGCAGCCAAGGGACTAGCACAGATACGCAGTATTTT
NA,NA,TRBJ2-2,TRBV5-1,CASSEGALNTGELFF,TGCGCCAGCAGTGAAGGGGCCCTAAACACCGGGGAGCTGTTTTTT
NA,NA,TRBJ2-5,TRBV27,CASSYLEARETQYF,TGTGCCAGCAGTTATCTGGAGGCGAGGGAGACCCAGTACTTC
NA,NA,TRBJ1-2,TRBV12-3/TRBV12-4,CASSNGLHGYTF,TGTGCCAGCAGCAACGGACTCCATGGCTACACCTTC
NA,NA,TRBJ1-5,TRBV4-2,CASSQVEGGVQPQHF,TGTGCCAGCAGCCAAGTGGAGGGGGGGGTTCAGCCCCAGCATTTT
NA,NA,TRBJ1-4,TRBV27,CASSFLTAKKLFF,TGTGCCAGCAGTTTTCTGACAGCAAAAAAACTGTTTTTT
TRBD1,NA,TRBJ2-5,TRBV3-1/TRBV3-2,CASSQEGDRARTQYF,TGTGCCAGCAGCCAAGAAGGTGACAGGGCCCGGACCCAGTACTTC
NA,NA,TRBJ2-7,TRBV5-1,CASSWENAGTTSSYEQYF,TGCGCCAGCAGCTGGGAGAACGCCGGGACAACGAGCTCCTACGAGCAGTACTTC